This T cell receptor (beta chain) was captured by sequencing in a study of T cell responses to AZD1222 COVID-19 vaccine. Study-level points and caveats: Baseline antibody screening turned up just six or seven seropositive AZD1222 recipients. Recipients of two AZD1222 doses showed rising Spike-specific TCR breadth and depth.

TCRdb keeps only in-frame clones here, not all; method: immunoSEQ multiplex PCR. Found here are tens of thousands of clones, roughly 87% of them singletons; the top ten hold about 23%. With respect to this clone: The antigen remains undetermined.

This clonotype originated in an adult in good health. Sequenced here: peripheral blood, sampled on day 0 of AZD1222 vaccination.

The CDR3 coding sequence is TGTGCCAGCAGCCCTATCCCGACTAGCGGGAAGTACAATGAGCAGTTCTTC. The encoded protein is CASSPIPTSGKYNEQFF. The rearrangement uses TRBV2 and TRBJ2-1; 11 bases are shared with TRBD2. This CDR3 spans 17 amino acids. Trimming took 6 bases from V and 4 from J; bases not matched to a gene: 11. Germline-derived CDR1 and CDR2 are SNHLY and FYNNEI.